These 13 T cell receptor beta chains share one sample of origin, sequenced in a study of blood T cells in healthy people across ages. A second about 7 to 12 cycle PCR used barcoded and J-beta primers. TCRdb recomputed calls from the 5' RACE reads with MiXCR, one row per CDR3 protein. The sample comprises 550,000 to 650,000 distinct CDR3 sequences, roughly 31% of which are singletons, and 15% to 17% rests with the top ten. The specimen sequenced was blood. The receptor set was obtained from a woman of 80 years or more in good health.

V and J are TRBV2 and TRBJ2-5; TRBD1 or TRBD2 may be the D gene (5 bases each). The J call may be mistaken, given a closer DNA end match to TRBJ2-7. The CDR3 contains 15 residues. CDR1 and CDR2 from the germline V gene are SNHLY and FYNNEI. The CDR3 region has the DNA TGTGCCAGCAGACCTCCGACGAGGGACCCCTCCGAGCAGTACTTC. This codes for CASRPPTRDPSEQYF.

The genes are TRBV5-1 and TRBJ2-7; perhaps TRBD1 as D (6 bases). Germline V gives CDR1 SGHRS, CDR2 YFSETQ. The CDR3 sequence is 16 residues long. Trimming pared 3 bases from V and 2 bases from J, leaving 18 bases between. The CDR3 sequence is CASSYGQIGHTYEQYF. The CDR3 coding sequence is TGCGCCAGCAGCTACGGACAGATCGGTCACACCTACGAGCAGTACTTC.

This clonotype was seen more than once but under ten times. The chain has TRBV18 and TRBJ2-5; D unclear. Trimming removed 8 bases from V and 1 base from J, with 5 bases in between. The CDR3 extends over 11 amino acids. Germline V CDR1 and CDR2: KGHSH, LQKENI. CDR3 residues: CASPRQETQYF. CDR3 sequence (DNA): TGTGCCAGCCCTCGCCAAGAGACCCAGTACTTC.

Concerning this clonotype itself: A much larger clone lies one base from this, so it may be a read error. The chain links TRBV7-3 to TRBJ2-2; 7 nucleotides line up with TRBD1. Germline CDR1 and CDR2: SGHTA and FQGTGA. This CDR3 is 14 amino acids long. The V and J ends lost 6 bases and 5 bases, in that order; junction bases with no gene match: 6. This chain's CDR3 is CASRRDRATGELFF. The CDR3 bases are TGTGCCAGCAGGCGTGACAGGGCGACCGGGGAGCTGTTTTTT. The full variable domain, its missing parts supplied by reference TRBV7-3 and TRBJ2-2, is GAGVSQTPSNKVTEKGKYVELRCDPISGHTALYWYRQSLGQGPEFLIYFQGTGAADDSGLPNDRFFAVRPEGSVSTLKIQRTERGDSAVYLCASRRDRATGELFFGEGSRLTVL.

The chain uses TRBV7-2 and TRBJ2-3; D unclear. The germline gives CDR1 SGHTA, CDR2 FQGNSA. The CDR3 covers 12 residues. Trimming stripped 5 bases from V and 7 bases from J, with 10 bases between. The CDR3 sequence: CASSPQSYTQYF. The CDR3 DNA follows: TGTGCCAGCAGCCCACAGTCTTATACGCAGTATTTT.

There are a few counts of this clonotype. This chain connects TRBV2 to TRBJ2-3; D is perhaps TRBD1 (6 bases). There are 16 residues in the CDR3. V was clipped by 2 bases and J by 2 bases, with 14 bases between them. CDR1 is SNHLY, CDR2 FYNNEI, per germline. This CDR3 is CASSEYGQGPTDTQYF. The CDR3 DNA sequence: TGTGCCAGCAGTGAATACGGGCAGGGGCCCACAGATACGCAGTATTTT.

The chain is built from TRBV5-5 and TRBJ2-1; the match to TRBD2 covers 13 bases. The CDR3 totals 17 residues. Per germline, CDR1 SGHKS and CDR2 YYEKEE (reference sequence). The ends lost 4 bases at V and 4 bases at J; junction bases unmatched: 8. This CDR3 reads CASSVGTSGALYNEQFF. CDR3 sequence (DNA): TGTGCCAGCAGCGTCGGGACTAGCGGGGCCCTATACAATGAGCAGTTCTTC.

About this clonotype itself: A much larger clonotype is one base distant, so this may be a read error. J is TRBJ1-3 and V is TRBV10-3, with TRBD1 matching 8 bases. CDR3 size: 16 residues. From germline, CDR1 is ENHRY and CDR2 SYGVKD. CDR3 region: CAISKGQGHSGNTRYF. CDR3 DNA sequence: TGTGCCATCAGTAAAGGACAGGGCCACTCTGGAAACACCAGATATTTT.

There are many counts of this clonotype. The V call is TRBV20-1, the J call TRBJ2-3; 11 bases match TRBD2. Germline CDR1 DFQATT, CDR2 SNEGSKA (reference sequence). CDR3 length equals 15 residues. The ends lost 6 bases at V and 4 bases at J; junction bases unmatched: 9. The CDR3 DNA follows: TGCAGTGCCGTTCGACTAGCGGGGACGGCAGATACGCAGTATTTT. This encodes CSAVRLAGTADTQYF.

This clonotype was recorded at least ten times. The chain is built from TRBV5-1 and TRBJ2-1; D is ambiguous. V lost 0 bases to trimming and J lost 9 bases, with 13 bases between them. Germline V gene data show CDR1 as SGHRS and CDR2 as YFSETQ. The CDR3 is made up of 14 amino acids. CDR3 DNA sequence: TGCGCCAGCAGCTTGGCGTCCGGGTCCGGTGAGCAGTTCTTC. Its translation: CASSLASGSGEQFF. Full variable domain (missing parts from reference TRBV5-1 and TRBJ2-1): KAGVTQTPRYLIKTRGQQVTLSCSPISGHRSVSWYQQTPGQGLQFLFEYFSETQRNKGNFPGRFSGRQFSNSRSEMNVSTLELGDSALYLCASSLASGSGEQFFGPGTRLTVL.

This clonotype occurred a few times. This sequence joins TRBV7-9 and TRBJ2-7; TRBD1 agrees at 7 bases. There are 15 residues in the CDR3. CDR1 is SEHNR, CDR2 FQNEAQ, per germline (reference sequence). V lost 5 bases, J lost 3 bases, and 10 bases stayed unmatched. CDR3: CASSPTGMMLYEQYF. The CDR3 DNA is TGTGCCAGCAGCCCGACAGGGATGATGCTCTACGAGCAGTACTTC. The full variable domain, completed using reference TRBV7-9 and TRBJ2-7, is DTGVSQNPRHKITKRGQNVTFRCDPISEHNRLYWYRQTLGQGPEFLTYFQNEAQLEKSRLLSDRFSAERPKGSFSTLEIQRTEQGDSAMYLCASSPTGMMLYEQYFGPGTRLTVT.

This rearrangement joins TRBV28 to TRBJ1-2; TRBD1 might be the D (5 bases). Trimming stripped 2 bases from V and 2 bases from J, with 15 bases between. CDR1 is MDHEN, CDR2 SYDVKM, per germline. This CDR3 comprises 16 residues. The CDR3 coding sequence is TGTGCCAGCAGTTTAGGGATAGGGGCTACAAACTATGGCTACACCTTC. This encodes CASSLGIGATNYGYTF.

This clonotype has ten or more counts. This chain uses TRBV20-1 with TRBJ2-7; tentatively, D is TRBD2 (6 bases). V was pared by 3 bases and J by 2 bases, with 14 bases between. The germline CDR1 and CDR2 sequences are DFQATT and SNEGSKA (reference sequence). CDR3 size: 14 residues. CDR3 DNA sequence: TGCAGTGCTAGGCGACTAGAAATCCCCTACGAGCAGTACTTC. It codes for CSARRLEIPYEQYF.